This T cell receptor beta chain was recovered during a study of identical twins. General study points: Out-of-frame alpha sequences common to twins were enriched for low generation probability.

In its sample, this clonotype was seen many times. Its antigen is unknown. After template switching added a universal primer site, the resulting cDNA carried unique molecular identifiers. TCRdb independently ran MiXCR on the 5' RACE reads; one entry per CDR3 protein. Found here are 300,000 to 400,000 distinct CDR3 sequences, roughly 9% of them singletons; the top ten hold more than 8%. Germline CDR1 and CDR2: DFQATT and SNEGSKA (reference sequence). Trimming cost V 5 bases and J 6 bases, with 14 bases left between them. This CDR3 has 13 residues. Specimen: naive T cells sorted from blood. The TCR originated in a woman aged 50 to 60 in good health. J is TRBJ2-1 and V is TRBV20-1; D is unclear. The CDR3 spells CSAWDSVLNEQFF. CDR3 sequence (DNA): TGCAGTGCTTGGGATTCAGTTCTCAATGAGCAGTTCTTC.